The source of this T cell receptor beta chain is a study of T cells in Graves' hyperthyroidism and ophthalmopathy. For the study at large: Peripheral blood was taken when the disease was first diagnosed, before any treatment began.

What was amplified from RNA transcripts were TCR beta CDR3 regions. During a first-round RT-PCR of the TCR CDR3, the HTBI primer set was used. Via MiXCR, TCRdb re-called the multiplex PCR reads, giving one row per CDR3 protein. Of some 570,000 distinct CDR3 sequences in the sample, approximately 15% were seen once. Deletions cut 2 bases from V and 5 bases from J, with 15 bases between. The CDR3 covers 15 residues. Germline CDR1 and CDR2: MGHRA and YSYEKL. Disease lasting under 3 months, a NOSPECS grade of at least 4, and a Clinical Activity Score of at least 3 were features of the ophthalmopathy patients. 10 ml of fresh peripheral blood supplied the PBMCs. In this sample, this clonotype turned up a few times.

The sample comprised blood. The clonotype comes from a woman aged 18-35 years with Graves' ophthalmopathy. The chain recombines TRBV4-1 with TRBJ1-1; D gene uncertain. Here the CDR3 DNA reads TGCGCCAGCAGCCAACCGTCTCGTAGTGGAACTGAAGCTTTCTTT. It encodes CASSQPSRSGTEAFF.